Reported below is one T cell receptor (beta chain). This record belongs to a study of regulatory T cells in long-lasting Graves disease. The time point: newly diagnosed GD, antithyroid drugs for less than 3 months. From PBMCs, RNA was extracted and then used to make the TCR library. Patients all came to the study from an endocrinology department in Xi'an, China. The authors built TCR beta libraries using iRepertoire HTBI primers and Arm-PCR of CDR3 regions. In the original workflow: Identification across samples found fewer than 65 TRBV and over 12 TRBJ segments. TCRdb analysed the multiplex PCR reads with MiXCR anew, one entry per CDR3 protein. The V and J calls reflect TCRdb's pipeline rather than the authors' work. The sample consists of 400,000 to 500,000 distinct CDR3 sequences, around 15% of them appearing once. The CDR3 sequence is 17 residues long. With 4 bases clipped from V and 0 bases from J, the junction kept 8 bases outside the gene matches. Germline lookup yields CDR1 SGDLS and CDR2 YYNGEE.

These data also formed part of another study, on T cells in Graves' hyperthyroidism and ophthalmopathy. That paper notes: The hyperthyroidism patients had all been newly diagnosed, and their disease duration was under 2 months. Their ages ranged from 18 to 65 years.

This material consisted of peripheral blood mononuclear cells (PBMCs), taken at new diagnosis, from a patient treated with antithyroid drugs. The chain joins TRBV9 to TRBJ1-1; 11 positions match TRBD1. This TCR came from a woman aged 45 to 65 with Graves disease. CDR3 in amino acids: CASSSRTGGGMNTEAFF. CDR3 nucleotides: TGTGCCAGCAGCTCCCGGACAGGGGGCGGAATGAACACTGAAGCTTTCTTT.